The 28 T cell receptor beta chains in this list originate from one sample, sequenced in a study of CD8+CD57+ T cells in acquired aplastic anemia. In patients chosen for sequencing, flow cytometry had shown CD8+CD57+ cell expansion. TCR beta VDJ and CDR3 profiling used genomic DNA as template. Using its own MiXCR run on the reads, TCRdb lists one record per CDR3 protein. The top ten hold approximately 1% of the sample, which has about 180,000 distinct CDR3 sequences, about 45% seen once. The material sequenced was sorted CD4+, CD8+, or CD8+CD57+ T cells (not recorded which) from PBMCs. The source is a human donor with aplastic anemia.

CDR3 in amino acids: CASQHRQGDAEAFF. The CDR3 coding sequence is TGTGCCAGTCAACACAGACAGGGGGACGCTGAAGCTTTCTTT. The rearrangement uses TRBV19 and TRBJ1-1, with 9 bases lining up with TRBD1. This CDR3 region has 14 residues. Unmatched junction bases numbered 10, after V lost 8 bases and J lost 6 bases. Germline V CDR1 and CDR2: LNHDA, SQIVND (reference sequence).

V usage is TRBV5-8 and J usage is TRBJ2-3, with TRBD2 matching 11 bases. Germline CDR1 SGHTS, CDR2 YDEGEE. The CDR3 spans 13 residues. CDR3 residues: CDPLAGVTDTQYF. In DNA, the CDR3 is TGTGACCCACTAGCGGGGGTCACAGATACGCAGTATTTT.

J is TRBJ1-4 and V is TRBV5-1; D possibly corresponds to TRBD1 (5 bases). This CDR3 has 16 residues. CDR1 is SGHRS, CDR2 YFSETQ, per germline. V dropped 4 bases and J dropped 4 bases, with 17 bases sitting between them. The CDR3 coding sequence is TGCGCCAGCAGCCCCCCCCTGGGGCAGATTAATGAAAAACTGTTTTTT. Translating it yields CASSPPLGQINEKLFF.

On this clonotype itself: This could be a read error, since a much larger clone is one nucleotide away. V gene TRBV6-2 or TRBV6-3 combines with J gene TRBJ1-2; TRBD1 matches at 8 bases. The CDR3 runs to 14 residues. The germline V gene encodes CDR1 MNHEY and CDR2 SVGEGT. Here the CDR3 DNA reads TGTGCCAGCAGCAGGGGGCTGGTTAACTATGGCTTCACCTTC. This sequence encodes CASSRGLVNYGFTF.

This clonotype was recorded at least ten times. This chain links TRBV7-2 with TRBJ1-2; the match to TRBD1 covers 8 bases. With V trimmed by 6 bases and J by 5 bases, 8 bases remained unmatched. Germline V lookup: CDR1 SGHTA, CDR2 FQGNSA. The CDR3 is 14 residues long. The CDR3 loop reads CASSQGARGYGYTF. CDR3 nucleotide sequence: TGTGCCAGCAGTCAGGGGGCGCGAGGGTATGGCTACACCTTC.

Comments on this clonotype: It may be a read error: a sequence one base away is much more abundant. This chain uses TRBV19 with TRBJ2-2; D perhaps matches TRBD2 (7 bases). Looked up from germline, CDR1 is LNHDA and CDR2 is SQIVND (reference sequence). The CDR3 sequence is 14 residues long. The CDR3 sequence: CASRGGANTGELVF. In DNA, the CDR3 is TGTGCCAGTAGAGGGGGGGCAAACACCGGGGAGCTGGTTTTT.

The V and J genes are TRBV2 and TRBJ1-5; 9 bases are a match to TRBD1. There are 16 residues in the CDR3. In germline, CDR1 is SNHLY, CDR2 FYNNEI. The ends lost 7 bases at V and 0 bases at J; junction bases unmatched: 7. DNA of the CDR3: TGTGCCAGCAACAGGGGGCAGGAAAATAGCAATCAGCCCCAGCATTTT. It translates to CASNRGQENSNQPQHF.

This clonotype has at least ten counts. The rearrangement links TRBV24-1 to TRBJ2-5; the match to TRBD1 covers 12 bases. J gave up 2 bases and V 5 bases, and 2 bases lay outside the gene matches. This CDR3 has 15 residues. From germline, CDR1 is KGHDR and CDR2 SFDVKD. CDR3: CATSGDRGRQETQYF. The CDR3 coding sequence is TGTGCCACCAGTGGGGACAGGGGGCGGCAAGAGACCCAGTACTTC.

This clonotype showed up many times. V and J are TRBV20-1 and TRBJ1-5; 9 bases are shared with TRBD1. Per germline, CDR1 DFQATT and CDR2 SNEGSKA (reference sequence). V gave up 7 bases and J gave up 9 bases; unmatched junction bases: 4. The CDR3 spans 11 residues. CDR3 sequence reads: CSGQGDRPQHF. The DNA of the CDR3 is TGCAGTGGACAGGGGGATCGGCCCCAGCATTTT.

With respect to this clonotype: At one boundary the junction diverges from the germline segment, which might be a read error. The chain carries TRBV7-9 and TRBJ2-3; the D is unclear. The germline gives CDR1 SEHNR, CDR2 FQNEAQ (reference sequence). The length of the CDR3 is 9 residues. CDR3 DNA: TGTGCCAGCAGTTCACAACGGATATTT. As protein: CASSSQRIF.

This clonotype was counted ten times or more. CDR3 region: CASSVGEETQYF. The CDR3 bases are TGTGCCAGCAGCGTAGGGGAAGAGACCCAGTACTTC. The chain is built from TRBV9 and TRBJ2-5; D is unclear. The CDR3 extends over 12 amino acids. CDR1 is SGDLS, CDR2 YYNGEE, per germline. Trimming stripped 0 bases from V and 3 bases from J, with 3 bases between.

V is TRBV6-4 and J is TRBJ2-1, with TRBD2 as a possible D gene (6 bases). CDR1 and CDR2 (germline): MRHNA, SNTAGT. The V and J ends lost 5 bases and 0 bases respectively, with 11 bases between them. This CDR3 region has 15 residues. As DNA, the CDR3 is TGTGCCAGCAGTAACGGGGGTGCCTCCTACAATGAGCAGTTCTTC. This encodes CASSNGGASYNEQFF.

This clonotype was detected ten times or more. This chain joins TRBV7-2 and TRBJ1-2, with a weak D call TRBD1 (5 bases). Trimming removed 5 bases from V and 8 bases from J, with 15 bases in between. The CDR3 length is 13 residues. Per germline, CDR1 SGHTA and CDR2 FQGNSA. CDR3 sequence reads: CASSLSGSWGYTF. The CDR3 bases are TGTGCCAGCAGCCTCTCAGGGTCGTGGGGCTACACCTTC. The full variable domain, in which reference TRBV7-2 and TRBJ1-2 provide the parts outside the CDR3, is GAGVSQSPSNKVTEKGKDVELRCDPISGHTALYWYRQSLGQGLEFLIYFQGNSAPDKSGLPSDRFSAERTGGSVSTLTIQRTQQEDSAVYLCASSLSGSWGYTFGSGTRLTVV.

This clonotype turned up a few times. The gene calls are TRBV2 and TRBJ2-2; TRBD1 might be the D (6 bases). Trimming removed 6 bases from V and 0 bases from J, with 14 bases in between. The CDR3 runs to 16 residues. Germline V gene lookup returns CDR1 SNHLY and CDR2 FYNNEI. The CDR3 region is CASRGDIYANTGELFF. The DNA for the CDR3 is TGTGCCAGCAGAGGGGACATCTACGCGAACACCGGGGAGCTGTTTTTT.

This clonotype has ten or more counts. J is TRBJ2-1 and V is TRBV12-3 or TRBV12-4; TRBD2 aligns across 9 bases. Unmatched junction bases numbered 4, after V lost 6 bases and J lost 1 base. The CDR3 contains 15 residues. CDR3 coding DNA: TGTGCCAGCAGCCGGAGCGGGGGGTCCTACAATGAGCAGTTCTTC. This sequence encodes CASSRSGGSYNEQFF.

Concerning this clonotype: A much larger clone sits a single nucleotide away, making a read error possible. The J gene is TRBJ1-2, the V gene TRBV19; D unresolved. The CDR3 is made up of 13 amino acids. The germline gives CDR1 LNHDA, CDR2 SQIVND (reference sequence). In DNA form, the CDR3 reads TGTGACAGTAGCAGACAACCGCCCTCGAGCTACACCTTC. Translated, it gives CDSSRQPPSSYTF.

With regard to this clonotype: This sequence may be a read error, since a much larger clone differs from it by one base. The genes are TRBV20-1 and TRBJ2-4; the match to TRBD1 covers 7 bases. In germline, CDR1 is DFQATT, CDR2 SNEGSKA (reference sequence). The CDR3 spans 13 residues. CDR3 amino acids: CSARAGGENTQYF. CDR3 coding DNA: TGCAGTGCTAGGGCAGGGGGAGAAAACACTCAGTACTTC.

This chain joins TRBV5-1 and TRBJ1-4; tentatively, D is TRBD1 (6 bases). Germline V gene lookup returns CDR1 SGHRS and CDR2 YFSETQ. V lost 6 bases to trimming and J lost 8 bases, with 17 bases between them. CDR3 length equals 14 residues. The CDR3 loop is CASKNPGAGEKLFF. The CDR3 coding sequence is TGCGCCAGCAAGAACCCAGGGGCGGGGGAAAAACTGTTTTTT.

Notes on this clonotype: A single base separates this from a much larger clone, so it may be a read error. V gene TRBV5-5 combines with J gene TRBJ2-1; D remains unclear. Germline V CDR1 and CDR2: SGHKS, YYEKEE (reference sequence). The CDR3 has 13 residues. The CDR3 region is CASSFDIYSEQFF. CDR3 bases: TGTGCCAGCAGCTTCGACATTTACAGTGAGCAGTTCTTC.

This clonotype appeared many times. V gene TRBV25-1 combines with J gene TRBJ2-7; 8 nucleotides match TRBD2. Germline lookup yields CDR1 MGHDK and CDR2 SYGVNS. The CDR3 covers 13 residues. V shed 8 bases and J 2 bases; nucleotides not matched to a gene: 5. CDR3 residues: CASGSGGTYEQYF. The CDR3 DNA sequence: TGTGCCAGCGGCAGCGGGGGCACCTACGAGCAGTACTTC.

V usage is TRBV29-1 and J usage is TRBJ2-7; the match to TRBD1 covers 8 bases. Germline trimming cut 7 bases from V and 4 bases from J; bases unmatched to any gene: 9. Germline values: CDR1 SQVTM, CDR2 ANQGSEA. CDR3 size: 13 residues. The CDR3, as DNA: TGCAGCGCCGAGGACAGGGCCAATTACGAGCAGTACTTC. Amino acid sequence: CSAEDRANYEQYF.

The rearrangement joins TRBV19 to TRBJ2-3, with TRBD2 matching over 11 bases. CDR3 length: 15 amino acids. Germline CDR1 and CDR2: LNHDA and SQIVND (reference sequence). The trim removed 2 bases at V and 10 bases at J, leaving 8 bases unmatched. The CDR3 here is CASSITSLSGRAQYF. DNA for the CDR3: TGTGCCAGTAGTATAACCTCCCTTAGCGGGAGGGCGCAGTATTTT.

The chain uses TRBV6-1 and TRBJ1-3; no clear D gene. The CDR3 has 17 amino acids. Trimming stripped 7 bases from V and 0 bases from J, with 19 bases between. CDR1 and CDR2 (germline): MNHNS, SASEGT. The DNA for the CDR3 is TGTGCCAGCACCGATCCCGGAGGAAGCCTCTCTGGAAACACCATATATTTT. Translated, it gives CASTDPGGSLSGNTIYF.

There are many counts of this clonotype. The chain uses TRBV7-9 and TRBJ2-3; maybe TRBD1 (6 bases). The CDR3 is made up of 15 amino acids. Trimming stripped 4 bases from V and 2 bases from J, with 13 bases between. The germline gives CDR1 SEHNR, CDR2 FQNEAQ (reference sequence). The CDR3 DNA reads as TGTGCCAGCAGCTACGGGACACTAAACACAGATACGCAGTATTTT. This gives the protein CASSYGTLNTDTQYF.

The chain employs TRBV18 and TRBJ2-7, with a weak D call TRBD1 (6 bases). CDR3 length: 17 residues. Per germline, CDR1 KGHSH and CDR2 LQKENI. Trimming pared 1 base from V and 0 bases from J, leaving 16 bases between. CDR3 loop: CASSPLSGWDTSYEQYF. The CDR3 DNA reads TGTGCCAGCTCACCACTTTCTGGCTGGGACACCTCCTACGAGCAGTACTTC. The full variable domain, completed using reference TRBV18 and TRBJ2-7, is NAGVMQNPRHLVRRRGQEARLRCSPMKGHSHVYWYRQLPEEGLKFMVYLQKENIIDESGMPKERFSAEFPKEGPSILRIQQVVRGDSAAYFCASSPLSGWDTSYEQYFGPGTRLTVT.

The chain employs TRBV19 and TRBJ2-2; the D gene is possibly TRBD1 (6 bases). Germline V CDR1 and CDR2: LNHDA, SQIVND (reference sequence). The CDR3 contains 13 residues. Trimming took off 9 bases at V and 6 bases at J, with 14 bases between the two ends. CDR3 nucleotide sequence: TGTGCCAGCGCCGGACAGTTCGCCGGGGAGCTGTTTTTT. Its protein product is CASAGQFAGELFF.

The table lists this clonotype with many counts. The chain couples TRBV6-1 to TRBJ2-2, with 7 bases that match TRBD1. With V trimmed by 5 bases and J by 1 base, 1 base remained unmatched. The CDR3 is made up of 14 amino acids. Germline-derived CDR1 and CDR2 are MNHNS and SASEGT. The CDR3 is CASSRQGNTGELFF. The CDR3, as DNA: TGTGCCAGCAGTCGACAGGGGAACACCGGGGAGCTGTTTTTT.

This chain connects TRBV3-1 to TRBJ2-5; D uncertain. This CDR3 region has 13 residues. The V gene lost 2 bases and the J gene lost 5 bases, with 9 bases spanning the gap. Germline V lookup: CDR1 LGHDT, CDR2 YNNKEL (reference sequence). CDR3 loop: CASSQTDAETQYF. CDR3 nucleotides: TGTGCCAGCAGCCAAACAGATGCGGAGACCCAGTACTTC.